The rows below give T cell receptor beta chains drawn from one sample of a study of T-cell reconstitution after alpha-beta-depleted transplantation in children. TCRdb fed the PCR reads into MiXCR, producing one record per CDR3 protein. The sample includes about 980,000 distinct CDR3 sequences, roughly 29% of them seen just once. Specimen: PBMCs, mostly from graft donor cells, collected 360 days after TCRalphabeta/CD19-depleted stem cell transplant. These receptors were obtained from a boy younger than two who had a stem cell transplant for SCID, so the T cells may come from the graft donor. Both conserved end residues are part of each CDR3. A D gene is named only where the DNA matches it firmly. A row's size may be missing; if present it is once, few, many or a size class.

d_gene	v_gene	abundance	j_gene	CDR3aa	CDR3nt
TRBD1	TRBV5-1	-	TRBJ1-3	CASSLWNPGGSGNTIYF	TGCGCCAGCAGCTTGTGGAATCCAGGGGGGTCTGGAAACACCATATATTTT
TRBD1	TRBV18	-	TRBJ2-1	CASSPGQGADVF	TGTGCCAGCTCACCCGGACAGGGGGCGGACGTCTTC
-	TRBV7-9	few	TRBJ2-1	CASSPVGIEYNEQFF	TGTGCCAGCAGCCCGGTGGGGATTGAATACAATGAGCAGTTCTTC
TRBD1	TRBV15	few	TRBJ2-3	CATSRGRIWTGASTDTQYF	TGTGCCACCAGCAGAGGCCGGATCTGGACAGGGGCCAGCACAGATACGCAGTATTTT
-	TRBV3-1	-	TRBJ1-2	CASSQPGVRGYTF	TGTGCCAGCAGCCAGCCAGGGGTGCGCGGCTACACCTTC
-	TRBV25-1	once	TRBJ2-3	CASSERGDGTDTQYF	TGTGCCAGCAGTGAAAGAGGGGATGGCACAGATACGCAGTATTTT
-	TRBV5-1	-	TRBJ2-2	CASTPYAGDPPNTGELFF	TGCGCCAGCACCCCCTACGCAGGGGACCCCCCGAACACCGGGGAGCTGTTTTTT
-	TRBV20-1	-	TRBJ2-3	CSASDPFGTDTQYF	TGCAGTGCCAGTGACCCCTTCGGTACAGATACGCAGTATTTT
-	TRBV20-1	few	TRBJ2-1	CSASFFVENNEQFF	TGCAGTGCTAGTTTTTTCGTAGAGAACAATGAGCAGTTCTTC
-	TRBV29-1	-	TRBJ2-5	CSVEDPVPTAYQETQYF	TGCAGCGTTGAAGATCCTGTACCGACAGCGTACCAAGAGACCCAGTACTTC
-	TRBV6-1	-	TRBJ2-1	CASTHLGGGRNEQFF	TGTGCCAGCACACATTTAGGGGGGGGCCGGAATGAGCAGTTCTTC
TRBD1	TRBV4-1	-	TRBJ2-5	CASSQDWYRQGTIDGQETQYF	TGCGCCAGCAGCCAAGATTGGTATCGACAGGGGACCATTGATGGACAAGAGACCCAGTACTTC
-	TRBV20-1	-	TRBJ2-7	CSARLWAPLAYEQYF	TGCAGTGCTAGACTCTGGGCTCCCCTTGCCTACGAGCAGTACTTC
-	TRBV12-3/TRBV12-4	once	TRBJ1-5	CASSSTGYEPQHF	TGTGCCAGCAGTTCTACCGGTTACGAGCCCCAGCATTTT
-	TRBV18	-	TRBJ1-1	CASSPGAWNTEAFF	TGTGCCAGCTCACCGGGGGCGTGGAACACTGAAGCTTTCTTT
-	TRBV29-1	-	TRBJ2-2	CSVSDLRMTGELFF	TGCAGCGTTTCAGACCTGCGTATGACCGGGGAGCTGTTTTTT
-	TRBV12-3/TRBV12-4	-	TRBJ2-2	CASSLGRGATGELFF	TGTGCCAGCAGTTTAGGCAGGGGGGCCACCGGGGAGCTGTTTTTT
-	TRBV11-1	few	TRBJ2-5	CASSFPPGGSKWRETQYF	TGTGCCAGCAGCTTTCCCCCTGGGGGGAGCAAGTGGCGAGAGACCCAGTACTTC
-	TRBV12-3/TRBV12-4	few	TRBJ1-2	CASSPYLDGGYTF	TGTGCCAGCAGCCCTTACTTGGATGGGGGCTACACCTTC
TRBD1	TRBV6-5	-	TRBJ1-6	CASSSRQGRDSPLHF	TGTGCCAGCAGTTCTCGACAGGGCCGGGATTCACCCCTCCACTTT
-	TRBV7-2	-	TRBJ2-7	CASSPGHLAPYEQYF	TGTGCCAGCAGCCCAGGACACCTGGCCCCCTACGAGCAGTACTTC
-	TRBV20-1	few	TRBJ2-1	CSAQADSNEQFF	TGCAGTGCTCAAGCCGACAGCAATGAGCAGTTCTTC
-	TRBV10-3	-	TRBJ2-5	CAINNGQETQYF	TGTGCCATCAACAACGGGCAAGAGACCCAGTACTTC
TRBD1	TRBV4-2	few	TRBJ2-5	CASSPAGQGAETQYF	TGTGCCAGCAGCCCCGCTGGGCAGGGGGCTGAGACCCAGTACTTC
TRBD1	TRBV12-3/TRBV12-4	few	TRBJ2-5	CASSPLDRGRQETQYF	TGTGCCAGCAGCCCCCTCGACAGGGGGCGACAAGAGACCCAGTACTTC
TRBD1	TRBV10-3	-	TRBJ2-3	CAIKPGQGLTDTQYF	TGTGCCATCAAACCGGGACAGGGCCTCACAGATACGCAGTATTTT
-	TRBV7-9	few	TRBJ1-6	CASSPRGLGNSPLHF	TGTGCCAGCAGCCCCAGGGGATTAGGAAATTCACCCCTCCACTTT
-	TRBV2	few	TRBJ2-3	CASTDQGGTDTQYF	TGTGCCAGCACCGACCAGGGTGGCACAGATACGCAGTATTTT
-	TRBV7-2	few	TRBJ1-1	CASSYSTARGTEAFF	TGTGCCAGCAGCTACTCGACAGCACGGGGCACTGAAGCTTTCTTT
-	TRBV14	-	TRBJ1-6	CASSQRQTPNSPLHF	TGTGCCAGCAGCCAGCGACAGACCCCGAATTCACCCCTCCACTTT
-	TRBV5-1	-	TRBJ1-2	CASSLDGTALTGTF	TGCGCCAGCAGCTTGGACGGGACGGCCCTGACGGGTACCTTC
TRBD1	TRBV7-9	-	TRBJ1-6	CASSFTGGVGSPLHF	TGTGCCAGCAGCTTTACAGGGGGCGTGGGTTCACCCCTCCACTTT
-	TRBV5-1	few	TRBJ2-7	CASSLEQGFVSYEQYF	TGCGCCAGCAGCTTGGAGCAGGGATTCGTCTCCTACGAGCAGTACTTC
-	TRBV12-3/TRBV12-4	few	TRBJ2-4	CASSPLVGQGGIANIQYF	TGTGCCAGCAGTCCACTTGTGGGGCAAGGGGGAATAGCAAACATTCAGTACTTC
TRBD1	TRBV4-1	few	TRBJ2-5	CASSLTRQGGQETQYF	TGCGCCAGCAGCCTTACGCGACAGGGTGGGCAAGAGACCCAGTACTTC
TRBD2	TRBV15	-	TRBJ2-7	CATSRVPSGGRQYF	TGTGCCACCAGCAGAGTTCCGAGCGGGGGTCGGCAGTACTTC
TRBD1	TRBV27	few	TRBJ2-7	CASSFTYAQGAWSYEQYF	TGTGCCAGCAGTTTCACTTACGCCCAGGGGGCATGGTCCTACGAGCAGTACTTC
-	TRBV5-1	once	TRBJ2-2	CASSLQSTTNTGELFF	TGCGCCAGCAGCTTACAGTCAACGACGAACACCGGGGAGCTGTTTTTT
-	TRBV15	-	TRBJ2-7	CATSRGEGSYEQYF	TGTGCCACCAGCAGAGGCGAGGGCTCCTACGAGCAGTACTTC
-	TRBV5-1	-	TRBJ2-1	CASSALGPNEQFF	TGCGCCAGCAGCGCGCTAGGGCCCAATGAGCAGTTCTTC
TRBD1	TRBV4-1	few	TRBJ2-3	CASSQVPGQGNRMGTDTQYF	TGCGCCAGCAGCCAAGTTCCGGGACAGGGCAACCGAATGGGCACAGATACGCAGTATTTT
-	TRBV12-3/TRBV12-4	-	TRBJ2-5	CASSSSFVEQETQYF	TGTGCCAGCAGCTCCTCGTTTGTGGAACAAGAGACCCAGTACTTC
TRBD1	TRBV29-1	few	TRBJ2-1	CSGDRGWGEYNEQFF	TGCAGCGGTGACAGGGGTTGGGGGGAATACAATGAGCAGTTCTTC
-	TRBV4-3	-	TRBJ2-5	CASSSLPSESLGTQYF	TGCGCCAGCAGCTCTCTCCCCTCCGAGTCCCTTGGGACCCAGTACTTC
-	TRBV11-1	many	TRBJ2-6	CASSGRGKANVLTF	TGTGCCAGCAGCGGGAGGGGGAAGGCCAACGTCCTGACTTTC
TRBD1	TRBV5-1	few	TRBJ2-7	CASRPHGGQGDEQYF	TGCGCCAGCAGACCGCATGGAGGACAGGGGGACGAGCAGTACTTC
-	TRBV7-8	-	TRBJ2-3	CASSPYPQLTDTQYF	TGTGCCAGCAGCCCATATCCGCAGCTCACAGATACGCAGTATTTT
-	TRBV4-1	-	TRBJ2-3	CASSQVGGGYTDTQYF	TGCGCCAGCAGCCAAGTGGGCGGGGGCTACACAGATACGCAGTATTTT
-	TRBV21-1	-	TRBJ2-5	CASSKLGDRLYPPYF	TGTGCCAGCAGCAAACTGGGGGACCGCCTCTACCCCCCGTACTTC
-	TRBV12-3/TRBV12-4	-	TRBJ1-6	CASSGDTKVSPLHF	TGTGCCAGCAGTGGGGACACTAAGGTCTCACCCCTCCACTTT
-	TRBV19	few	TRBJ2-3	CASQRRGAEDTQYF	TGTGCCAGTCAAAGAAGGGGGGCCGAAGATACGCAGTATTTT
-	TRBV12-3/TRBV12-4	-	TRBJ1-1	CASSFRRGAAEAFF	TGTGCCAGCAGTTTCCGGCGCGGCGCGGCCGAAGCTTTCTTT
TRBD1	TRBV20-1	many	TRBJ1-5	CSARVTGGYSNQPQHF	TGCAGTGCTAGAGTGACAGGGGGCTATAGCAATCAGCCCCAGCATTTT
-	TRBV19	few	TRBJ2-1	CASSRASRGYNEQFF	TGTGCCAGTAGTAGGGCCAGCCGAGGCTACAATGAGCAGTTCTTC
TRBD2	TRBV9	-	TRBJ2-5	CASSVGGTAGGIETQYF	TGTGCCAGCAGCGTAGGGGGGACGGCGGGGGGTATTGAGACCCAGTACTTC
TRBD1	TRBV7-9	-	TRBJ2-7	CASSYPETGYEQYF	TGTGCCAGCAGCTATCCGGAGACAGGGTACGAGCAGTACTTC
TRBD1	TRBV6-1	few	TRBJ1-1	CASRPDRGRDTEAFF	TGTGCCAGCAGGCCGGACAGGGGAAGGGACACTGAAGCTTTCTTT